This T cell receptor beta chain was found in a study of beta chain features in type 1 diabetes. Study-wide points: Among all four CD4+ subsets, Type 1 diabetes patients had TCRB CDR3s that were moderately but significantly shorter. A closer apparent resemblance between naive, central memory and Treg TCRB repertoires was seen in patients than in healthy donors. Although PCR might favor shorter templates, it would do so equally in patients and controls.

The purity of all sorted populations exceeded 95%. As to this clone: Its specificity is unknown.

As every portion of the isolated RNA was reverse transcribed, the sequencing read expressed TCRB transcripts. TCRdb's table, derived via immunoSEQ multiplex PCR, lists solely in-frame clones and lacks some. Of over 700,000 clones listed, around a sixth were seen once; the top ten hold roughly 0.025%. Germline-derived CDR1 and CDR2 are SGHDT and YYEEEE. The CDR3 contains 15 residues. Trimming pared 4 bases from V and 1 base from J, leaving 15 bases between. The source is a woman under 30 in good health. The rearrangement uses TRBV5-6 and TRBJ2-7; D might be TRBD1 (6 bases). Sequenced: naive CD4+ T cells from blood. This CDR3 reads CASSRQGTLSYEQYF. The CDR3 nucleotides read TGTGCCAGCAGCCGCCAGGGGACATTATCCTACGAGCAGTACTTC.